These 14 T cell receptor beta chains share one sample of origin, sequenced in a study of pediatric ulcerative colitis. Clones were sequenced by immunoSEQ multiplex PCR, and TCRdb holds only the in-frame ones, with some missing. Of tens of thousands of clones in the sample, 87% were seen once. Sequenced material: blood. Receptors were obtained from a boy aged 10-17 years who was a control in a study of pediatric ulcerative colitis.

The chain is built from TRBV4-1 and TRBJ2-3; D is possibly TRBD2 (5 bases). Trimming left V 4 bases short and J 2 bases short, with 10 bases between. The CDR3 spans 14 residues. Germline V gives CDR1 MGHRA, CDR2 YSYEKL. CDR3 residues: CASSPAGNTDTQYF. CDR3 DNA sequence: TGCGCCAGCAGCCCCGCGGGCAACACAGATACGCAGTATTTT.

This sequence joins TRBV28 and TRBJ2-4; D call uncertain. The CDR3 loop spans 16 amino acids. Trimming took 3 bases from V and 0 from J, leaving 12 bases between them. Germline V CDR1 and CDR2: MDHEN, SYDVKM. For the CDR3, the DNA is TGTGCCAGCAGTTTCGGCGGCCGAACAGCCAAAAACATTCAGTACTTC. Its translation is CASSFGGRTAKNIQYF.

The chain links TRBV28 to TRBJ2-1; D call uncertain. Trimming left V 3 bases short and J 0 bases short, with 9 bases between. Germline V gene lookup returns CDR1 MDHEN and CDR2 SYDVKM. The CDR3 length is 15 residues. The CDR3 bases are TGTGCCAGCAGTTTTGACTTTAGCTCCTACAATGAGCAGTTCTTC. Translated, it gives CASSFDFSSYNEQFF.

The chain couples TRBV5-1 to TRBJ2-4; 7 nucleotides match TRBD1. V was clipped by 4 bases and J by 5 bases; unmatched bases: 6. Germline CDR1 reads SGHRS; CDR2 reads YFSETQ. The CDR3 totals 14 residues. The CDR3 region is CASSTTGVQNIQYF. CDR3 DNA: TGCGCCAGCAGCACTACAGGGGTACAAAACATTCAGTACTTC.

The chain has TRBV7-3 and TRBJ1-5; D is perhaps TRBD1 (5 bases). Germline V lookup: CDR1 SGHTA, CDR2 FQGTGA. CDR3 length: 18 residues. The V gene lost 7 bases and the J gene lost 3 bases, with 25 bases spanning the gap. The CDR3: CASTPSVDTAGTNQPQHF. The CDR3, as DNA: TGTGCCAGCACTCCTAGTGTGGACACCGCCGGAACCAATCAGCCCCAGCATTTT.

The chain carries TRBV7-8 and TRBJ1-1; maybe TRBD1 (6 bases). This CDR3 has 16 residues. The germline V gene encodes CDR1 SGHVS and CDR2 FQNEAQ. Between the trimmed V and J ends, which lost 1 base and 5 bases, there was a span of 17 bases. The CDR3 sequence: CASSLGSAGELTEAFF. CDR3 sequence (DNA): TGTGCCAGCAGCTTAGGTTCGGCAGGGGAATTGACTGAAGCTTTCTTT.

J is TRBJ2-3 and V is TRBV7-8, with TRBD2 matching 11 bases. The junction had 7 bases not matched to a gene; V was cut back by 2 bases and J by 0 bases. Germline V CDR1 and CDR2: SGHVS, FQNEAQ. There are 18 residues in the CDR3. CDR3 nucleotides: TGTGCCAGCAGCTTACTAGCGGGAGGCCTTTCTAGCACAGATACGCAGTATTTT. Amino acids: CASSLLAGGLSSTDTQYF.

This sequence joins TRBV5-6 and TRBJ1-2; D is uncertain. Trimming took 1 base from V and 0 from J, leaving 13 bases between them. The CDR3 covers 16 residues. Germline assignment: CDR1 SGHDT and CDR2 YYEEEE. CDR3 residues: CASSLYGSGSNYGYTF. CDR3 in DNA: TGTGCCAGCAGCTTGTATGGCTCGGGGTCTAACTATGGCTACACCTTC.

The genes are TRBV9 and TRBJ1-1, with 7 positions matching TRBD1. This CDR3 is built from 15 residues. J gave up 14 bases and V 4 bases, and 20 bases lay outside the gene matches. Germline V gene data show CDR1 as SGDLS and CDR2 as YYNGEE. The CDR3 sequence is CASSPGTALRLGQFF. CDR3 in DNA: TGTGCCAGCAGCCCTGGGACAGCCCTCCGTTTGGGACAGTTCTTT.

The gene calls are TRBV7-9 and TRBJ2-5; TRBD2 matches at 7 bases. The V and J ends lost 0 bases and 3 bases, in that order; junction bases with no gene match: 13. The CDR3 has 18 amino acids. CDR1 SEHNR and CDR2 FQNEAQ come from the germline V gene (reference sequence). DNA for the CDR3: TGTGCCAGCAGCTTAGCCACATCTAGCGGAGTGGGGGAAGAGACCCAGTACTTC. Translation gives CASSLATSSGVGEETQYF.

CDR3: CASSLTRGLRKIPINTEAFF. The CDR3 DNA reads TGTGCCAGCAGCTTAACGAGGGGGCTAAGAAAGATTCCGATCAACACTGAAGCTTTCTTT. The chain has TRBV7-3 and TRBJ1-1, with 7 positions matching TRBD1. V gave up 0 bases and J gave up 2 bases; unmatched junction bases: 18. This CDR3 is built from 20 residues. From germline, CDR1 is SGHTA and CDR2 FQGTGA.

For this clone: One end of the junction does not line up with germline, which may come from a read error. The J gene is TRBJ2-1, the V gene TRBV7-7; TRBD1 might be the D (5 bases). Germline values: CDR1 SSHAT, CDR2 FNYEAQ (reference sequence). CDR3 length: 15 residues. CDR3 loop: CASSLGGAGTNEQFF. The CDR3 DNA reads as TGTGCTAGCAGCTTAGGTGGGGCTGGAACAAATGAGCAGTTCTTC. The full variable domain, rest sourced from reference TRBV7-7 and TRBJ2-1, is GAGVSQSPRYKVTKRGQDVTLRCDPISSHATLYWYQQALGQGPEFLTYFNYEAQPDKSGLPSDRFSAERPEGSISTLTIQRTEQRDSAMYRCASSLGGAGTNEQFFGPGTRLTVL.

The chain carries TRBV7-8 and TRBJ1-2; perhaps TRBD1 as D (6 bases). Germline V gives CDR1 SGHVS, CDR2 FQNEAQ. The ends were cut back, 1 base at V and 2 bases at J, with 8 bases in the middle. The CDR3 has 14 residues. The CDR3 DNA is TGTGCCAGCAGCTTAGAACAGGGAAACTATGGCTACACCTTC. This codes for CASSLEQGNYGYTF.

There are a few counts of this clone. The chain uses TRBV5-4 and TRBJ1-2; D is undetermined. CDR1 SGHNT and CDR2 YYREEE come from the germline V gene (reference sequence). CDR3 size: 15 residues. Trimming took off 0 bases at V and 2 bases at J, with 11 bases between the two ends. CDR3: CASSLGGRTNYGYTF. The CDR3 DNA follows: TGTGCCAGCAGCTTGGGAGGCAGGACCAACTATGGCTACACCTTC.